A selection of T cell receptor beta chains follows, all from one sample in a study of graft-versus-host responses after intestinal transplantation. TCRdb's table, derived via immunoSEQ multiplex PCR, lists solely in-frame clones and lacks some. The repertoire consists of around 97,000 clones, with 75% to 95% occurring once and the leading ten covering under 6.5%. For these TCRs, the target antigens are not known. The starting material was unstimulated CD8+ T cells sorted from spleen or lymph node cells, obtained before intestinal transplant. The receptors derive from a human donor who received an intestinal transplant. The CDR3 runs from the conserved cysteine through the conserved F or W. D genes are given only for firm matches. Rows give clone size only sometimes, using once, few, many, or a class for an expanded clone.

v_gene: TRBV5-5; j_gene: TRBJ1-1; d_gene: -; abundance: -; CDR3nt: TGTGCCAGCAGCCTAGGGCGGGACACTGAAGCTTTCTTT; CDR3aa: CASSLGRDTEAFF
v_gene: TRBV27; j_gene: TRBJ2-7; d_gene: TRBD1; abundance: -; CDR3nt: TGTGCCAGCAGCCTCGGGACAGGGGGCGAGGAGCAGTACTTC; CDR3aa: CASSLGTGGEEQYF
v_gene: TRBV11-2; j_gene: TRBJ2-7; d_gene: -; abundance: -; CDR3nt: TGTGCCAGCAGCTTTGCCGGGTTGGTAAACGAGCAGTACTTC; CDR3aa: CASSFAGLVNEQYF
v_gene: TRBV11-2; j_gene: TRBJ2-1; d_gene: TRBD2; abundance: -; CDR3nt: TGTGCCAGCAGCTTAGATATAGGTAGCGGGGGAGTCTACAATGAGCAGTTCTTC; CDR3aa: CASSLDIGSGGVYNEQFF
v_gene: TRBV5-6; j_gene: TRBJ2-3; d_gene: TRBD2; abundance: -; CDR3nt: TGTGCCAGCAGCTCGTCCGGGACTAGTTATACAGATACGCAGTATTTT; CDR3aa: CASSSSGTSYTDTQYF
v_gene: TRBV7-7; j_gene: TRBJ2-5; d_gene: -; abundance: -; CDR3nt: TGTGCCAGCAGCTTTTTAGAGGGAGAAGAGACCCAGTACTTC; CDR3aa: CASSFLEGEETQYF
v_gene: TRBV7-6; j_gene: TRBJ2-3; d_gene: -; abundance: -; CDR3nt: TGTGCCAGCAGCTTAGCAGGGGGGGCCCCAGATACGCAGTATTTT; CDR3aa: CASSLAGGAPDTQYF
v_gene: TRBV2; j_gene: TRBJ2-7; d_gene: -; abundance: few; CDR3nt: TGTGCCAGCACGGGACAAACCTACGAGCAGTACTTC; CDR3aa: CASTGQTYEQYF
v_gene: TRBV6-1; j_gene: TRBJ2-7; d_gene: -; abundance: -; CDR3nt: TGTGCCAGCAGGTACAGCGTTGCGGACTCCTACGAGCAGTACTTC; CDR3aa: CASRYSVADSYEQYF
v_gene: TRBV4-2; j_gene: TRBJ2-5; d_gene: TRBD2; abundance: few; CDR3nt: TGTGCCAGCAGCCAAACTAGCGGGGGGATGGAGACCCAGTACTTC; CDR3aa: CASSQTSGGMETQYF
v_gene: TRBV14; j_gene: TRBJ2-4; d_gene: TRBD1; abundance: -; CDR3nt: TGTGCCAGCAGCCAAACAGGACAGGACAAAAACATTCAGTACTTC; CDR3aa: CASSQTGQDKNIQYF
v_gene: TRBV7-3; j_gene: TRBJ2-1; d_gene: -; abundance: -; CDR3nt: TGTGCCAGCAGCTCGGATGGGGTTGAGCAGTTCTTC; CDR3aa: CASSSDGVEQFF
v_gene: TRBV5-4; j_gene: TRBJ2-7; d_gene: -; abundance: -; CDR3nt: TGTGCCAGCAGCCCCGGCTTGGCGGAGTTCTCCTACGAGCAGTACTTC; CDR3aa: CASSPGLAEFSYEQYF
v_gene: TRBV5-6; j_gene: TRBJ2-5; d_gene: -; abundance: -; CDR3nt: TGTGCCAGCAGTCTGAGGACACCCCAAGAGACCCAGTACTTC; CDR3aa: CASSLRTPQETQYF
v_gene: TRBV6-4; j_gene: TRBJ2-2; d_gene: TRBD2; abundance: -; CDR3nt: TGTGCCAGCAGTGACGGGAGGGCCACCGGGGAGCTGTTTTTT; CDR3aa: CASSDGRATGELFF
v_gene: TRBV27; j_gene: TRBJ2-6; d_gene: -; abundance: -; CDR3nt: TGTGCCAGCAGTTTATCCCTCACGTATTCGCGCTCTGGGGCCAACGTCCTGACTTTC; CDR3aa: CASSLSLTYSRSGANVLTF
v_gene: TRBV7-2; j_gene: TRBJ2-1; d_gene: -; abundance: -; CDR3nt: TGTGCCAGCAGCTCCTCCCTAGTCAATGAGCAGTTCTTC; CDR3aa: CASSSSLVNEQFF
v_gene: TRBV30; j_gene: TRBJ1-5; d_gene: -; abundance: -; CDR3nt: TGTGCCTGGAGTAGTACAGGTGATCAGCCCCAGCATTTT; CDR3aa: CAWSSTGDQPQHF
v_gene: TRBV11-2; j_gene: TRBJ2-7; d_gene: -; abundance: medium-sized; CDR3nt: TGTGCCAGCAGCTTAGACGCAGGGTCCTACGAGCAGTACTTC; CDR3aa: CASSLDAGSYEQYF
v_gene: TRBV20-1; j_gene: TRBJ2-1; d_gene: -; abundance: -; CDR3nt: TGCAGTGCTAGCAATGAGCAGTTCTTC; CDR3aa: CSASNEQFF
v_gene: TRBV23-1; j_gene: TRBJ1-2; d_gene: -; abundance: -; CDR3nt: TGCGCCAGCTCGACGGGTATCGGCCCAGAAGCTGGCTACACCTTC; CDR3aa: CASSTGIGPEAGYTF
v_gene: TRBV5-1; j_gene: TRBJ1-1; d_gene: -; abundance: -; CDR3nt: TGCGCCAGCAGCTTGGGGGACTCAGTGAACACTGAAGCTTTCTTT; CDR3aa: CASSLGDSVNTEAFF
v_gene: TRBV5-6; j_gene: TRBJ1-1; d_gene: -; abundance: -; CDR3nt: TGTGCCAGCAGTAATGCGATCGAACAGTTAAACACTGAAGCTTTCTTT; CDR3aa: CASSNAIEQLNTEAFF
v_gene: TRBV5-4; j_gene: TRBJ2-3; d_gene: -; abundance: -; CDR3nt: TGTGCCAGCAGCCCTGGGGGGCTGGATGCAGATACGCAGTATTTT; CDR3aa: CASSPGGLDADTQYF
v_gene: TRBV2; j_gene: TRBJ2-5; d_gene: -; abundance: -; CDR3nt: TGTGCCAGCAGTGTAGGGCTGGATGGGCAAGAGACCCAGTACTTC; CDR3aa: CASSVGLDGQETQYF
v_gene: TRBV5-1; j_gene: TRBJ1-1; d_gene: -; abundance: -; CDR3nt: TGCGCCAGCAAATCCCGGACGGTGAACACTGAAGCTTTCTTT; CDR3aa: CASKSRTVNTEAFF
v_gene: TRBV6-1; j_gene: TRBJ2-1; d_gene: TRBD2; abundance: once; CDR3nt: TGTGCCAGCAGTCAACGGACTAGCGGGCAGGTGCAGTTCTTC; CDR3aa: CASSQRTSGQVQFF
v_gene: TRBV2; j_gene: TRBJ2-5; d_gene: TRBD1; abundance: -; CDR3nt: TGTGCCAGCAGTTTTGGACAGGGGGCGGTGGAGACCCAGTACTTC; CDR3aa: CASSFGQGAVETQYF
v_gene: TRBV7-9; j_gene: TRBJ2-1; d_gene: TRBD2; abundance: -; CDR3nt: TGTGCCAGCAGCCCGACTAGCGGGAGGGCCATCTACAATGAGCAGTTCTTC; CDR3aa: CASSPTSGRAIYNEQFF
v_gene: TRBV7-9; j_gene: TRBJ2-5; d_gene: -; abundance: -; CDR3nt: TGTGCCAGCAGCCCGGTTCAGGAGACCCAGTACTTC; CDR3aa: CASSPVQETQYF
v_gene: TRBV9; j_gene: TRBJ1-5; d_gene: TRBD1; abundance: -; CDR3nt: TGTGCCAGCAGCGCGACAGGGATTCAGCCCCAGCATTTT; CDR3aa: CASSATGIQPQHF
v_gene: TRBV29-1; j_gene: TRBJ1-1; d_gene: TRBD1; abundance: -; CDR3nt: TGCAGCGTTGAAGAACAGGGGGCCGAAGCTTTCTTT; CDR3aa: CSVEEQGAEAFF
v_gene: TRBV29-1; j_gene: TRBJ2-1; d_gene: -; abundance: -; CDR3nt: TGCAGCGTTACTGACAGAACCTACAATGAGCAGTTCTTC; CDR3aa: CSVTDRTYNEQFF
v_gene: TRBV6-1; j_gene: TRBJ2-1; d_gene: -; abundance: -; CDR3nt: TGTGCCAGCAGTGAAGGGCCGAACAATGAGCAGTTCTTC; CDR3aa: CASSEGPNNEQFF
v_gene: TRBV29-1; j_gene: TRBJ1-2; d_gene: -; abundance: -; CDR3nt: TGCAGCGTTCCCACCGGGGGGGCCTATGGCTACACCTTC; CDR3aa: CSVPTGGAYGYTF
v_gene: TRBV6-5; j_gene: TRBJ2-6; d_gene: TRBD1; abundance: few; CDR3nt: TGTGCCAGCGGAGAACAGGGGGCTGGGGCCAACGTCCTGACTTTC; CDR3aa: CASGEQGAGANVLTF
v_gene: TRBV2; j_gene: TRBJ2-7; d_gene: TRBD2; abundance: -; CDR3nt: TGTGCCAGCAGTGAAACGGGGCGGGAGGTTCCCTACGAGCAGTACTTC; CDR3aa: CASSETGREVPYEQYF
v_gene: TRBV7-9; j_gene: TRBJ2-2; d_gene: -; abundance: few; CDR3nt: TGTGCCAGCAGCTTACGGAACACCGGGGAGCTGTTTTTT; CDR3aa: CASSLRNTGELFF
v_gene: TRBV7-6; j_gene: TRBJ2-7; d_gene: TRBD1; abundance: -; CDR3nt: TGTGCCAGCAGCTTAGCGGTTTCGGGACAGGGGTACGAGCAGTACTTC; CDR3aa: CASSLAVSGQGYEQYF
v_gene: TRBV2; j_gene: TRBJ2-5; d_gene: TRBD2; abundance: -; CDR3nt: TGTGCCAGCAGTGACCCTAGCGGGGCCCCAGAGACCCAGTACTTC; CDR3aa: CASSDPSGAPETQYF
v_gene: TRBV7-9; j_gene: TRBJ1-6; d_gene: -; abundance: -; CDR3nt: TGTGCCAGCAGCCCAACACAGGGCCAGGGCTTAAATTCACCCCTCCACTTT; CDR3aa: CASSPTQGQGLNSPLHF
v_gene: TRBV9; j_gene: TRBJ2-7; d_gene: TRBD2; abundance: -; CDR3nt: TGTGCCAGCAGCGACGGGACTAGCGCAGCCATCTACGAGCAGTACTTC; CDR3aa: CASSDGTSAAIYEQYF